This T cell receptor beta chain was obtained from a study of blood T cell repertoires in COVID-19. For the study at large: Some COVID-19 samples were acute and others convalescent; all came from the United States, Italy and Spain. Nucleic acid was either cDNA or gDNA, and it came from T cells, B-cell-depleted T cells, or PBMCs.

As originally analysed: Estimates of nucleated cell counts were drawn from the amplification of reference gene primers. The method was immunoSEQ multiplex PCR; TCRdb's version includes in-frame clones alone and lacks a portion of them. V and J calls and clone size are copied from that table; D and trimming were computed from the DNA. The table lists roughly 120,000 clones, approximately 86% of them singletons. The length of the CDR3 is 13 residues. Per the germline V gene, CDR1 is KGHSH and CDR2 is LQKENI. Losses at the gene ends were 3 bases for V and 6 bases for J; bases not matched to a gene: 1. The V call is TRBV18, the J call TRBJ2-1; 8 nucleotides match TRBD2. The sequencing input was peripheral blood. The TCR sequence derives from a man aged 40-49 years with acute or convalescent COVID-19. The CDR3: CASSPTSGNEQFF. The CDR3 DNA is TGTGCCAGCTCACCTACTAGCGGCAATGAGCAGTTCTTC.